A selection of T cell receptor beta chains follows, all from one sample in a study of CD8 T cells in Susac syndrome. TCRdb processed the immunoSEQ multiplex PCR reads anew with MiXCR; each CDR3 protein has one entry. Found here are about 53,000 distinct CDR3 sequences, roughly 94% of them singletons; the top ten hold about 0.75%. The sequencing sample was made of CD8+ T cells from PBMCs. The receptor source for this set is a human donor with Susac syndrome. Each CDR3 is given with its conserved first and last residue. Each record gives: J gene, CDR3 length, clone size, V gene, D gene, CDR3 DNA, CDR3 protein. The D gene is left open where the match is weak. Size values are once, few and many counts, or a class for expanded clones, and some rows have none.

TRBJ2-1,15,once,TRBV7-9,.,TGTGCCAGCAGCTTAGGAGGGACACCCTACAATGAGCAGTTCTTC,CASSLGGTPYNEQFF
TRBJ1-5,14,.,TRBV4-1,TRBD1,TGCGCCAGCAGCACGGGACAGATCAATCAGCCCCAGCATTTT,CASSTGQINQPQHF
TRBJ1-5,15,.,TRBV6-5,TRBD1,TGTGCCAGCAGTTTATTCCAGGGGGATGCTCAGCCCCAGCATTTT,CASSLFQGDAQPQHF
TRBJ1-1,12,.,TRBV30,TRBD1,TGTGCCTGGACTACGGGACAGGGTCAAGCTTTCTTT,CAWTTGQGQAFF
TRBJ1-5,16,.,TRBV27,.,TGTGCCAGCAGCCCCTCCCGAAGGGGCCGTTATCAGCCCCAGCATTTT,CASSPSRRGRYQPQHF
TRBJ2-3,16,.,TRBV7-6,TRBD2,TGTGCCAGCAGCTTAGGGGCGGGGGGGCCTGGAGATACGCAGTATTTT,CASSLGAGGPGDTQYF
TRBJ2-7,15,.,TRBV7-6,.,TGTGCCAGCAGCGCTGGCGGCGGCGGAAACTACGAGCAGTACTTC,CASSAGGGGNYEQYF
TRBJ2-6,17,.,TRBV7-7,.,TGTGCCAGCAGCTCAGGGCCGTTCCCCTCTGGGGCCAACGTCCTGACTTTC,CASSSGPFPSGANVLTF
TRBJ2-3,14,.,TRBV6-5,.,TGTGCCAGCACCCCGTTTTGGGGCACAGATACGCAGTATTTT,CASTPFWGTDTQYF
TRBJ2-7,12,.,TRBV11-2,.,TGTGCCAGCAGCCGAGGGCCACAAGGTCCGTACTTC,CASSRGPQGPYF
TRBJ2-7,14,.,TRBV3-1,.,TGTGCCAGCAGCCGCGATACAGGTACCTACGAGCAGTACTTC,CASSRDTGTYEQYF
TRBJ2-2,13,.,TRBV5-4,.,TGTGCCAGCAGCTTTGGAGAGACCGGGGAGCTGTTTTTT,CASSFGETGELFF
TRBJ1-1,13,.,TRBV20-1,.,TGCAGTGCTAGAGGACCGGGGGTCACTGAAGCTTTCTTT,CSARGPGVTEAFF
TRBJ2-4,14,.,TRBV9,.,TGTGCCAGCAGCGTAGGTGGGGGCAAAAACATTCAGTACTTC,CASSVGGGKNIQYF
TRBJ1-5,16,.,TRBV12-3/TRBV12-4,.,TGTGCCAGCCTAGGCGGGGGGCCCTATAGCAATCAGCCCCAGCATTTT,CASLGGGPYSNQPQHF
TRBJ1-5,14,.,TRBV6-1,.,TGTGCCAGCAGGGGGGGGAATAGCAATCAGCCCCAGCATTTT,CASRGGNSNQPQHF
TRBJ2-5,13,.,TRBV7-9,.,TGTGCCAGCAGCCGGGACAACCAAGAGACCCAGTACTTC,CASSRDNQETQYF
TRBJ1-2,15,.,TRBV11-2,.,TGTGCCAGCAGCTTAGGGAACGACCGGAGCTATGGCTACACCTTC,CASSLGNDRSYGYTF
TRBJ2-7,15,.,TRBV3-1,TRBD1,TGTGCCAGCAGCCAAGCAGAGACAGGGACCTACGAGCAGTACTTC,CASSQAETGTYEQYF
TRBJ1-2,16,.,TRBV7-9,TRBD1,TGTGCCAGCAGCTTATCTTCGGACAGGGTCGGGCTTGGCTACACCTTC,CASSLSSDRVGLGYTF
TRBJ2-7,11,.,TRBV30,.,TGTGCCTGGGGACAGCGCGGTGAGCAGTACTTC,CAWGQRGEQYF
TRBJ2-1,16,.,TRBV7-9,TRBD2,TGTGCCAGCAGCGGACTTATAGCGGGGAACTACAATGAGCAGTTCTTC,CASSGLIAGNYNEQFF
TRBJ1-5,14,.,TRBV6-2/TRBV6-3,.,TGTGCCAGCAGTACGGGGACGGATAATCAGCCCCAGCATTTT,CASSTGTDNQPQHF
TRBJ2-5,15,.,TRBV15,TRBD2,TGTGCCACCAGCAGAGTCGGGACTAGGATTGAGACCCAGTACTTC,CATSRVGTRIETQYF
TRBJ1-5,15,.,TRBV7-9,.,TGTGCCAGTTGCCGGCAGACTTATAGCAATCAGCCCCAGCATTTT,CASCRQTYSNQPQHF
TRBJ1-1,13,.,TRBV11-2,.,TGTGCCAGCAGAACCGACAGGACGCTTGAAGCTTTCTTT,CASRTDRTLEAFF
TRBJ1-5,16,.,TRBV28,.,TGTGCCAGCAGTTTAGTTTCGGGCAGGTCGAGTCAGCCCCAGCATTTT,CASSLVSGRSSQPQHF
TRBJ2-5,15,.,TRBV20-1,.,TGCAGTGCTGGGGAAGGAGGGGGGGGCGGGGAGACCCAGTACTTC,CSAGEGGGGGETQYF
TRBJ2-5,14,once,TRBV11-2,TRBD2,TGTGCCAGCAGCTTGGAAGCGGGAGGAGAGACCCAGTACTTC,CASSLEAGGETQYF
TRBJ2-7,13,.,TRBV10-3,.,TGTGCCATCAGTGAGAATTCGGTAGACGAGCAGTACTTC,CAISENSVDEQYF
TRBJ2-2,19,.,TRBV9,TRBD2,TGTGCCAGCAGCGGTGGGACTAGCGGGGGGTCCACCCTCACCGGGGAGCTGTTTTTT,CASSGGTSGGSTLTGELFF
TRBJ2-1,16,.,TRBV2,TRBD1,TGTGCCAGCAGATATCTGGGACAGGGGCTCTACAATGAGCAGTTCTTC,CASRYLGQGLYNEQFF
TRBJ2-3,16,.,TRBV29-1,TRBD2,TGCAGCGTTGAAGGCACAACTAGCGGGGGATCAGATACGCAGTATTTT,CSVEGTTSGGSDTQYF
TRBJ2-2,16,.,TRBV30,.,TGTGCCGGAGGGCGGCCGGGGGCGCCTTTCTCAGGGGAGCTGTTTTTT,CAGGRPGAPFSGELFF
TRBJ2-4,16,.,TRBV9,.,TGTGCCAGCAGCGCATACGGGGGTGTAGCCAAAAACATTCAGTACTTC,CASSAYGGVAKNIQYF
TRBJ2-2,15,.,TRBV30,.,TGTGCCTGGAGTGTAGGTCAGCTCAACACCGGGGAGCTGTTTTTT,CAWSVGQLNTGELFF
TRBJ2-7,13,once,TRBV9,.,TGTGCCAGCAGCGCCTACAGGGGAGGCGAGCAGTACTTC,CASSAYRGGEQYF
TRBJ1-1,13,.,TRBV30,TRBD1,TGTGCCTGGAAGACAGGGATGTACACTGAAGCTTTCTTT,CAWKTGMYTEAFF